The present T cell receptor (beta chain) was sequenced within a study of T-cell reconstitution after alpha-beta-depleted transplantation in children. A TCRbeta library incorporating unique molecular identifiers was prepared. TCRdb reprocessed the PCR reads via MiXCR and lists one record per CDR3 protein. The sample consists of about 610,000 distinct CDR3 sequences, roughly a tenth of them appearing once. The trim removed 5 bases at V and 0 bases at J, leaving 21 bases unmatched. Germline V gene sequence: CDR1 SGHVT, CDR2 SQSDAQ. CDR3 size: 22 residues. This clonotype occurred a few times. Here the sequenced sample was PBMCs from the stem cell graft donor, taken from the stem cell graft. J is TRBJ2-1 and V is TRBV7-4, with 11 bases that match TRBD2. The sequence came from a human donor who donated a stem cell graft to a child with acute myeloid leukemia. Written as DNA, the CDR3 is TGTGCCAGCAGCCACCCCCTAAGACTAGCGGGAAAACGGTCTTTCTCCTACAATGAGCAGTTCTTC. Protein product: CASSHPLRLAGKRSFSYNEQFF.